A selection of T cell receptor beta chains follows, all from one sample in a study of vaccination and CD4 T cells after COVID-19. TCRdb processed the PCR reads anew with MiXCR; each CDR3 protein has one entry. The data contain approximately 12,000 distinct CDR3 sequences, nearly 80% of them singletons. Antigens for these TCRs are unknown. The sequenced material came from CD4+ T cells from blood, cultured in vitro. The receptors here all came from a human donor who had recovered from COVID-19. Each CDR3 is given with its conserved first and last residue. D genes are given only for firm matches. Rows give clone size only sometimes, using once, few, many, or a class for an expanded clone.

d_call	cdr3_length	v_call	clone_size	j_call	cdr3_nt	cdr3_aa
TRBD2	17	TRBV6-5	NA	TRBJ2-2	TGTGCCAGCAGTTCCATATCTAGCGGGAGTCGGGGCGGGGAGCTGTTTTTT	CASSSISSGSRGGELFF
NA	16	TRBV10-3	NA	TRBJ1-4	TGTGCCATCAGTGAGTCGATGCAGGGTGGAAATGAAAAACTGTTTTTT	CAISESMQGGNEKLFF
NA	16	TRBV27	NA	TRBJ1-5	TGTGCCAGCAGTTTCGTCAGCGACCTTGGGTGGAGGCCCCAGCATTTT	CASSFVSDLGWRPQHF
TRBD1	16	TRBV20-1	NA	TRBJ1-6	TGCAGTGCTAGGACCCCCGGGACAGGGGGCCGGTCACCCCTCCACTTT	CSARTPGTGGRSPLHF
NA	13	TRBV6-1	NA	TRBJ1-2	TGTGCCAGCACCGCGGGGACCTTAATTAGCTACACCTTC	CASTAGTLISYTF
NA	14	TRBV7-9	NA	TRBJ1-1	TGTGCCAGCAGCTTAGCTCTGATGAACACTGAAGCTTTCTTT	CASSLALMNTEAFF
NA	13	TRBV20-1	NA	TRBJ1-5	TGCAGGGCTAGTCCGATTAGCAATCAGCCCCAGCATTTT	CRASPISNQPQHF
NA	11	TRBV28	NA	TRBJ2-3	TGTGCCAGTGGGGGGACAGATACGCAGTATTTT	CASGGTDTQYF
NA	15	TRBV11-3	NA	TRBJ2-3	TGTGCCAGCAGCGTGGGGCGCAGAGCGACAGATACGCAGTATTTT	CASSVGRRATDTQYF
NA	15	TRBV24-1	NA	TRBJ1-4	TGTGCCACCAGTGACGGACAGCCAGCTAATGAAAAACTGTTTTTT	CATSDGQPANEKLFF
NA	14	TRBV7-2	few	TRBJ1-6	TGTGCCAGCAGCTTAGCAGGGGTAGAATCACCCCTCCACTTT	CASSLAGVESPLHF
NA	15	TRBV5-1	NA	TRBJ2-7	TGCGCCAGCAGCTTACAGGGGGGGATTTCCTACGAGCAGTACTTC	CASSLQGGISYEQYF
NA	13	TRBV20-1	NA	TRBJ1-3	TGCAGTGCTCCGCAGGACTCTGGAAACACCATATATTTT	CSAPQDSGNTIYF
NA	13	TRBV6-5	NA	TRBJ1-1	TGTGCCAGCAGTTATGAGGGTTTGGCTGAAGCTTTCTTT	CASSYEGLAEAFF
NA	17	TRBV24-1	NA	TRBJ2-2	TGTGCCACCAGTGATACCGGGACGGCCGCGAACACCGGGGAGCTGTTTTTT	CATSDTGTAANTGELFF
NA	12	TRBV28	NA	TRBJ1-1	TGTGCCAGCAGTTTGTCCAGGGTGTACGCTTTCTTT	CASSLSRVYAFF
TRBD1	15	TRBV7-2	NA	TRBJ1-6	TGTGCCAGCAGCCCCAAGGGGGCCGGATATTCACCCCTCCACTTT	CASSPKGAGYSPLHF
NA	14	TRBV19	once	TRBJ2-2	TGTGCCAGTAATCCGGGACTGAACACCGGGGAGCTGTTTTTT	CASNPGLNTGELFF
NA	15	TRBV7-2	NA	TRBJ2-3	TGTGCCAGCAGCTTAGGGGGCGTAGGCACAGATACGCAGTATTTT	CASSLGGVGTDTQYF
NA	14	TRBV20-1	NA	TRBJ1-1	TGCAGTGCTAGAGATGGGGGGGGACACACTGAAGCTTTCTTT	CSARDGGGHTEAFF
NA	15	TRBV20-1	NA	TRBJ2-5	TGCAGTGCTATGTCCAGAGGCCAACTCCAAGAGACCCAGTACTTC	CSAMSRGQLQETQYF
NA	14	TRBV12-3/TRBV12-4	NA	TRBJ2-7	TGTGCCAGCAGTTTAGCCGGACCCTCCTACGAGCAGTACTTC	CASSLAGPSYEQYF
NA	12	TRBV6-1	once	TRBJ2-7	TGTGCCAGCAGTGACAGGGTGTGGGAGCAGTACTTC	CASSDRVWEQYF
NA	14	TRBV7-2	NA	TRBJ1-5	TGTGCCAGCAGCTCAGGGAGGATCAATCAGCCCCAGCATTTT	CASSSGRINQPQHF
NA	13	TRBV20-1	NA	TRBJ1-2	TGCAGTGCTTCACGTTTTGGGGCCTATGGCTACACCTTC	CSASRFGAYGYTF
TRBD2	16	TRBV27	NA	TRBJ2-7	TGTGCCAGCAGTCCCCTAGCGGGAGGGTCGGTCTCCGAGCAGTACTTC	CASSPLAGGSVSEQYF
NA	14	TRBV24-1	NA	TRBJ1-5	TGTGCCACCAGTGATGGGGTTGTCCATCAGCCCCAGCATTTT	CATSDGVVHQPQHF
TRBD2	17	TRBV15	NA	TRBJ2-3	TGTGCCACCAGCAGATCTCGGACTAGCGGGAGCACAGATACGCAGTATTTT	CATSRSRTSGSTDTQYF
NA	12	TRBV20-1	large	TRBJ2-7	TGCAGTGCTAGAGACCCCTTGCGGGGGCAGTACTTC	CSARDPLRGQYF
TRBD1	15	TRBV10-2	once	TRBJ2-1	TGCGCCAGCAGAGACAGGGGTAGGTCCTACAATGAGCAGTTCTTC	CASRDRGRSYNEQFF
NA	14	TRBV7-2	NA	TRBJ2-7	TGTGCCAGCACAAGGGATTTGGAATCCTACGAGCAGTACTTC	CASTRDLESYEQYF
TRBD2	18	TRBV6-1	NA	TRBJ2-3	TGTGCCAGCACCTCCGTCCTCCGACTAGCGTCCTACACAGATACGCAGTATTTT	CASTSVLRLASYTDTQYF
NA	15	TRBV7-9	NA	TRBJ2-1	TGTGCCAGCAGCTCGGCGGGTGACTCCTACAATGAGCAGTTCTTC	CASSSAGDSYNEQFF
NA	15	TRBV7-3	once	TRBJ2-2	TGTGCCAGCAGCTTAGAGGGTAGCCACACCGGGGAGCTGTTTTTT	CASSLEGSHTGELFF
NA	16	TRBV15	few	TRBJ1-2	TGTGCCACCAGCATATACAACTCCTTAGGGGAGGGTGGCTACACCTTC	CATSIYNSLGEGGYTF
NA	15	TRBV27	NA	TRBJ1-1	TGTGCCAGCAGTTTTAGGGGGGGAGGGAACACTGAAGCTTTCTTT	CASSFRGGGNTEAFF
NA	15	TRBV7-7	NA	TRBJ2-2	TGTGCCAGCAGCTTAACAGGGACGAACACCGGGGAGCTGTTTTTT	CASSLTGTNTGELFF
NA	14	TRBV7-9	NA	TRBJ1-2	TGTGCCAGCAGCAAACGGGACCCTAGCTATGGCTACACCTTC	CASSKRDPSYGYTF
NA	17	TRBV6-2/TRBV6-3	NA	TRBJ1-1	TGTGCCAGCAGTTATTTTAAGGGGCCGCGCGGGATGCCTACAGCTTTCTTT	CASSYFKGPRGMPTAFF
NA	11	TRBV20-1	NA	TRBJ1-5	TGCAGTGCTAGCAGAGATCAGCCCCAGCATTTT	CSASRDQPQHF
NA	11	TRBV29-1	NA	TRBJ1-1	TGCAGCGTTCCCGCCGGGACCAGGGCTTTCTTT	CSVPAGTRAFF
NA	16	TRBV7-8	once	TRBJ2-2	TGTGCCAGCAGCCAGAAACGGCTGAAGAACACCGGGGAGCTGTTTTTT	CASSQKRLKNTGELFF
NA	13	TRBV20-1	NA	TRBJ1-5	TGCAGTGCCGCGGGGGGTCTCAATCAGCCCCAGCATTTT	CSAAGGLNQPQHF
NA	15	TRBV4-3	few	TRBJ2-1	TGCGCCAGCAGCCAAGATCACAGATACTACAATGAGCAGTTCTTC	CASSQDHRYYNEQFF
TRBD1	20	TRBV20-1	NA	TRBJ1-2	TGCAGTGCTAGGATTTTTAGTCCATTGCATGATGGACAGGCCCTCTATGGCTACACCTTC	CSARIFSPLHDGQALYGYTF